This T cell receptor beta chain was found in a study of monozygotic twins with cystic fibrosis. The repertoire was sequenced with immunoSEQ multiplex PCR; TCRdb's copy has only in-frame clones and lacks some. The repertoire holds about 19,000 clones, with 95% to 98% as singletons. Unmatched junction bases numbered 2, after V lost 4 bases and J lost 3 bases. This CDR3 is 13 amino acids long. CDR1 is MNHEY, CDR2 SVGAGI, per germline. The sample was blood. This TCR was recovered from a woman in her thirties with cystic fibrosis. The rearrangement uses TRBV6-5 and TRBJ1-1; 7 bases match TRBD1. Written as DNA, the CDR3 is TGTGCCAGCAGTTTTACAGGGGACACTGAAGCTTTCTTT. Translated: CASSFTGDTEAFF.